Following are 26 T cell receptor beta chains from one sample sequenced in a study of blood T cell repertoires in COVID-19. Libraries were prepared by immunoSEQ multiplex PCR; TCRdb keeps only in-frame clonotypes and omits some of them. The data show 200,000 or so clones, approximately 91% seen once. The sequencing sample was made of peripheral blood. These receptors were taken from a man aged 45 to 65 with COVID-19, enrolled during active disease.

This clone showed up just once. The rearrangement joins TRBV7-2 to TRBJ1-5, with unresolved D. The CDR3 totals 16 residues. Per germline, CDR1 SGHTA and CDR2 FQGNSA. The ends were cut back, 8 bases at V and 2 bases at J, with 19 bases in the middle. The DNA of the CDR3 is TGTGCCAGCTCTTCGCAGGCAGCCATTGGCAATCAGCCCCAGCATTTT. This gives the protein CASSSQAAIGNQPQHF. Full variable domain (missing parts from reference TRBV7-2 and TRBJ1-5): GAGVSQSPSNKVTEKGKDVELRCDPISGHTALYWYRQSLGQGLEFLIYFQGNSAPDKSGLPSDRFSAERTGGSVSTLTIQRTQQEDSAVYLCASSSQAAIGNQPQHFGDGTRLSIL.

This clone was picked up one time. The gene calls are TRBV10-3 and TRBJ2-7; perhaps TRBD2 as D (6 bases). CDR1 and CDR2 (germline): ENHRY, SYGVKD. The germline V and J ends were trimmed by 6 bases and 1 base, with 10 bases remaining between them. CDR3 size: 13 residues. The CDR3 loop reads CAIRAGLSYEQYF. CDR3 sequence (DNA): TGTGCCATCAGGGCGGGATTATCCTACGAGCAGTACTTC.

The CDR3 reads CASSLTGTADNEQFF. The CDR3 region has the DNA TGTGCCAGCAGCTTAACAGGGACAGCTGACAATGAGCAGTTCTTC. The rearrangement uses TRBV11-3 and TRBJ2-1; 7 nucleotides match TRBD1. CDR3 length: 15 amino acids. The ends lost 2 bases at V and 5 bases at J; junction bases unmatched: 6. CDR1 and CDR2 from the germline V gene are SGHNT and YENEEA.

In DNA, the CDR3 is TGTGCCAGCAGCACCCGACTAGCGGGAGGCGGAAATGAGCAGTTCTTC. Translating gives CASSTRLAGGGNEQFF. V is TRBV7-3 and J is TRBJ2-1; 13 bases align to TRBD2. Trimming at V came to 5 bases and at J to 7 bases, leaving 8 bases not matched to a gene. The CDR3 consists of 16 residues. CDR1 and CDR2 (germline): SGHTA, FQGTGA.

This chain joins TRBV5-1 and TRBJ2-1; 13 bases are shared with TRBD2. Germline values: CDR1 SGHRS, CDR2 YFSETQ. CDR3 length equals 17 residues. Trimming cost V 1 base and J 3 bases; bases outside gene matches: 4. CDR3 residues: CASSLPGTSGIYNEQFF. The CDR3 bases are TGCGCCAGCAGCTTGCCCGGGACTAGCGGGATCTACAATGAGCAGTTCTTC.

This clone was detected only a few times. This chain joins TRBV30 and TRBJ1-5; perhaps TRBD1 as D (5 bases). Per the germline V gene, CDR1 is GTSNPN and CDR2 is SVGIG (reference sequence). The V and J ends lost 2 bases and 2 bases respectively, with 13 bases between them. This CDR3 comprises 15 residues. The chain's CDR3 is CAWSRAGPGNQPQHF. CDR3 nucleotides: TGTGCCTGGAGTCGGGCAGGGCCTGGCAATCAGCCCCAGCATTTT.

The CDR3 protein is CASSALEYEQYF. In nucleotides, the CDR3 is TGTGCCAGCAGCGCCCTGGAGTACGAGCAGTACTTC. V is TRBV5-6 and J is TRBJ2-7, with no clear D. From germline, CDR1 is SGHDT and CDR2 YYEEEE. The CDR3 is 12 residues long. The germline V and J ends were trimmed by 4 bases and 4 bases, with 9 bases remaining between them.

This clone was seen only a few times. The V and J genes are TRBV9 and TRBJ1-5; unclear D gene. CDR3 length: 15 residues. In germline, CDR1 is SGDLS, CDR2 YYNGEE. V was cut by 4 bases and J by 0 bases, with 11 bases left in between. In nucleotides, the CDR3 is TGTGCCAGCAGCCCCACCGGGGATAGCAATCAGCCCCAGCATTTT. It encodes CASSPTGDSNQPQHF. Drawing the rest from reference TRBV9 and TRBJ1-5, the complete variable domain is DSGVTQTPKHLITATGQRVTLRCSPRSGDLSVYWYQQSLDQGLQFLIQYYNGEERAKGNILERFSAQQFPDLHSELNLSSLELGDSALYFCASSPTGDSNQPQHFGDGTRLSIL.

The chain is built from TRBV11-2 and TRBJ1-2; D is uncertain. Germline lookup yields CDR1 SGHAT and CDR2 FQNNGV. This CDR3 is 13 amino acids long. Trimming removed 5 bases from V and 5 bases from J, with 12 bases in between. The CDR3 nucleotides are TGTGCCAGCAGCCCCCGGAGTGGATATGGCTACACCTTC. It encodes CASSPRSGYGYTF.

The sample holds a few counts of this clone. The chain couples TRBV10-3 to TRBJ1-2; D uncertain. The ends were cut back, 0 bases at V and 4 bases at J, with 15 bases in the middle. Germline V gene sequence: CDR1 ENHRY, CDR2 SYGVKD. This CDR3 is built from 16 residues. The CDR3 is CAISESKPEELYGYTF. As DNA, the CDR3 is TGTGCCATCAGTGAGTCTAAGCCGGAGGAACTCTATGGCTACACCTTC.

This chain joins TRBV12-5 and TRBJ1-2; D is perhaps TRBD1 (5 bases). Germline CDR1 reads LGHNT; CDR2 reads FRNRAP. V shed 5 bases and J shed 5 bases, with 15 bases lying between them. The CDR3 spans 14 residues. The CDR3 sequence is CASGTSQGFYGYTF. In DNA form, the CDR3 reads TGTGCTAGTGGTACCTCCCAGGGATTTTATGGCTACACCTTC.

CDR3 nucleotides: TGTGCCAGCAGCCAAGATGACAGAAACTATGGCTACACCTTC. Amino acid sequence: CASSQDDRNYGYTF. The J gene is TRBJ1-2, the V gene TRBV4-2; D perhaps matches TRBD1 (5 bases). Germline V lookup: CDR1 LGHNA, CDR2 YNFKEQ. The V end lost 0 bases, the J end lost 2 bases, and 7 bases lay between the germline ends. The CDR3 loop spans 14 amino acids.

This chain uses TRBV28 with TRBJ2-7; tentatively, D is TRBD2 (6 bases). Germline lookup yields CDR1 MDHEN and CDR2 SYDVKM. This CDR3 is 13 amino acids long. V was cut by 4 bases and J by 3 bases, with 10 bases left in between. The CDR3 loop is CASSSKTSYEQYF. The CDR3, as DNA: TGTGCCAGCAGTTCAAAGACTAGCTACGAGCAGTACTTC.

Written as DNA, the CDR3 is TGTGCCAGCAGCCCCGCCGGGGTTGTAGGAAATGAGCAGTTCTTC. It yields the protein CASSPAGVVGNEQFF. This chain joins TRBV7-6 and TRBJ2-1; D might be TRBD2 (5 bases). V was shortened by 5 bases and J by 7 bases, with 18 bases between the two germline ends. This CDR3 has 15 amino acids. The germline gives CDR1 SGHVS, CDR2 FNYEAQ.

The CDR3 coding sequence is TGTGCCAGCAGCTTCAGGGGGTCGCCTAATGAAAAACTGTTTTTT. Protein product: CASSFRGSPNEKLFF. The chain uses TRBV7-3 and TRBJ1-4; TRBD1 aligns across 7 bases. The CDR3 is 15 residues long. Germline lookup yields CDR1 SGHTA and CDR2 FQGTGA. V lost 3 bases and J lost 3; bases outside the gene matches: 4.

The rearrangement joins TRBV27 to TRBJ2-2; 8 bases agree with TRBD2. The junction had 10 bases not matched to a gene; V was cut back by 5 bases and J by 2 bases. Germline CDR1 is MNHEY and CDR2 is SMNVEV (reference sequence). CDR3 size: 17 residues. CDR3 coding DNA: TGTGCCAGCAGTGTAACTGTAGCGGGATTAAACACCGGGGAGCTGTTTTTT. Translation: CASSVTVAGLNTGELFF.

This clone was seen repeatedly, ten times or more. CDR3: CAWSVPGLNTGELFF. CDR3 DNA sequence: TGTGCCTGGAGTGTACCAGGCCTTAACACCGGGGAGCTGTTTTTT. The chain links TRBV30 to TRBJ2-2; unclear D gene. This CDR3 is 15 amino acids long. The V gene's germline CDR1 is GTSNPN and CDR2 SVGIG (reference sequence). The V gene lost 0 bases and the J gene lost 2 bases, with 10 bases spanning the gap.

This clone appeared once. The J gene is TRBJ1-3, the V gene TRBV19; D may be TRBD1 (5 bases). V was clipped by 5 bases and J by 0 bases, with 14 bases between them. Germline V gives CDR1 LNHDA, CDR2 SQIVND (reference sequence). The CDR3 loop spans 16 amino acids. This chain's CDR3 is CASSQTVGGSGNTIYF. The CDR3 region has the DNA TGTGCCAGTAGTCAGACAGTAGGCGGCTCTGGAAACACCATATATTTT.

The chain joins TRBV5-1 to TRBJ1-2; D gene unclear. The CDR3 covers 14 residues. Trimming took off 9 bases at V and 0 bases at J, with 15 bases between the two ends. Germline V CDR1 and CDR2: SGHRS, YFSETQ. The CDR3 loop reads CATKTEPSNYGYTF. CDR3 coding DNA: TGCGCCACTAAGACTGAGCCCTCTAACTATGGCTACACCTTC.

The gene calls are TRBV4-1 and TRBJ1-5, with D possibly matching TRBD1 (5 bases). V lost 0 bases to trimming and J lost 7 bases, with 19 bases between them. CDR3 length: 17 amino acids. The germline V gene encodes CDR1 MGHRA and CDR2 YSYEKL. This chain's CDR3 is CASSQERTAPGQQPQHF. The CDR3 DNA reads TGCGCCAGCAGCCAAGAAAGGACGGCCCCAGGGCAGCAGCCCCAGCATTTT.

The rearrangement joins TRBV4-3 to TRBJ2-7; D is undetermined. This CDR3 is built from 15 residues. CDR1 and CDR2 (germline): LGHNA, YSLEER. The V end lost 2 bases, the J end lost 0 bases, and 11 bases lay between the germline ends. The DNA of the CDR3 is TGCGCCAGCAGCCAAAGCAGGTTGAGCTCCTACGAGCAGTACTTC. It codes for CASSQSRLSSYEQYF.

This chain links TRBV20-1 with TRBJ2-2; TRBD2 matches at 10 bases. V was pared by 3 bases and J by 7 bases, with 14 bases of the junction left unmatched. The CDR3 is 17 amino acids. Looked up from germline, CDR1 is DFQATT and CDR2 is SNEGSKA (reference sequence). CDR3 loop: CSASRGVGLARVGELFF. CDR3 DNA: TGCAGTGCTAGTCGGGGGGTGGGACTAGCGCGTGTCGGGGAGCTGTTTTTT.

The gene calls are TRBV27 and TRBJ2-7; perhaps TRBD2 as D (6 bases). The CDR3 sequence is 16 residues long. The V and J ends lost 3 bases and 7 bases respectively, with 22 bases between them. CDR1 is MNHEY and CDR2 is SMNVEV in the germline V gene (reference sequence). DNA for the CDR3: TGTGCCAGCAGTTTCTCGACTTTTGGAGGGATTAGGGAGCAGTACTTC. It encodes CASSFSTFGGIREQYF.

This sequence joins TRBV10-3 and TRBJ2-5; 8 bases agree with TRBD1. V lost 8 bases to trimming and J lost 4 bases; unmatched junction nucleotides: 9. This CDR3 spans 14 amino acids. Germline V gene data show CDR1 as ENHRY and CDR2 as SYGVKD. The CDR3 region has the DNA TGTGCCATCGGTGGGCAGGGGGCCGGAGAGACCCAGTACTTC. Protein: CAIGGQGAGETQYF.

The chain uses TRBV27 and TRBJ2-1; 11 positions agree with TRBD2. Trimming cost V 2 bases and J 4 bases; bases outside gene matches: 7. The CDR3 has 17 residues. Looked up from germline, CDR1 is MNHEY and CDR2 is SMNVEV (reference sequence). DNA of the CDR3: TGTGCCAGCAGTTTACTCCTCCTAGCGGGAGGTTACAATGAGCAGTTCTTC. Amino acids: CASSLLLLAGGYNEQFF.

The V and J genes are TRBV3-1 (or the pseudogene TRBV3-2) and TRBJ2-3, with 10 bases identical to TRBD2. Germline values: CDR1 LGHDT, CDR2 YNNKEL (reference sequence). J lost 0 bases, V lost 4 bases, and 1 base had no gene match. The CDR3 loop spans 15 amino acids. The CDR3 reads CASSPLAGSTDTQYF. The DNA of the CDR3 is TGTGCCAGCAGCCCACTAGCGGGAAGCACAGATACGCAGTATTTT.